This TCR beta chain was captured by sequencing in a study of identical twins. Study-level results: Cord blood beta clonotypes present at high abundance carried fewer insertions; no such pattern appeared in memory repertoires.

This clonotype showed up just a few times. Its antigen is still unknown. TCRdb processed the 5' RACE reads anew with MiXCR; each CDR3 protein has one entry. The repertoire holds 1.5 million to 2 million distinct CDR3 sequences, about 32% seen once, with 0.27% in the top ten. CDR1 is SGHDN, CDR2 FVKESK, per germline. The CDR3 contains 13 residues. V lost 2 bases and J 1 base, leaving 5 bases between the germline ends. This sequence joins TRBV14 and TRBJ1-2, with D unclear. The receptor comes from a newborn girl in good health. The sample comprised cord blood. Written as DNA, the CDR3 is TGTGCCAGCAGCCAAACCATTAACTATGGCTACACCTTC. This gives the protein CASSQTINYGYTF.